Below are 18 T cell receptor beta chains sequenced from a single sample in a study of pediatric ulcerative colitis. Libraries were prepared by immunoSEQ multiplex PCR; TCRdb keeps only in-frame clonotypes and omits some of them. The table has approximately 37,000 clones, roughly 70% seen once. The rectum was sampled with one to two pinch biopsies at colonoscopy. The sequenced material came from gut tissue. The receptor source for this set is a boy younger than 18 with severe ulcerative colitis.

The rearrangement uses TRBV15 and TRBJ1-2; D is unclear. The V end was cut by 5 bases, the J end by 1 base, with 8 bases between. The germline V gene has CDR1 LNHNV and CDR2 YYDKDF (reference sequence). The CDR3 extends over 13 amino acids. The chain's CDR3 is CATSAAVNYGYTF. CDR3 in DNA: TGTGCCACCAGCGCGGCGGTTAACTATGGCTACACCTTC.

The rearrangement links TRBV5-8 to TRBJ1-5; perhaps TRBD1 as D (5 bases). Germline lookup yields CDR1 SGHTS and CDR2 YDEGEE. V lost 0 bases and J lost 0, with 19 bases in between. The CDR3 is 19 residues long. The CDR3 is CASSLVGVTGGSSNQPQHF. The DNA of the CDR3 is TGTGCCAGCAGCTTGGTAGGAGTAACCGGGGGTAGTAGCAATCAGCCCCAGCATTTT.

The chain recombines TRBV5-1 with TRBJ2-5; no reliable D call. Trimming stripped 2 bases from V and 1 base from J, with 9 bases between. From germline, CDR1 is SGHRS and CDR2 YFSETQ. The CDR3 extends over 14 amino acids. For the CDR3, the DNA is TGCGCCAGCAGCTTAGCGCAGACCCAAGAGACCCAGTACTTC. Its translation is CASSLAQTQETQYF. Full variable domain (outside the CDR3, taken from reference TRBV5-1 and TRBJ2-5): KAGVTQTPRYLIKTRGQQVTLSCSPISGHRSVSWYQQTPGQGLQFLFEYFSETQRNKGNFPGRFSGRQFSNSRSEMNVSTLELGDSALYLCASSLAQTQETQYFGPGTRLLVL.

In this sample, this clone turned up a few times. The chain couples TRBV30 to TRBJ2-3, with 9 bases that match TRBD2. V lost 5 bases and J lost 8; bases outside the gene matches: 14. This CDR3 comprises 15 residues. Germline V gene lookup returns CDR1 GTSNPN and CDR2 SVGIG (reference sequence). The CDR3 loop is CAWAPGLAGRATQYF. CDR3 nucleotide sequence: TGTGCCTGGGCCCCTGGGCTAGCGGGGAGGGCTACGCAGTATTTT.

This chain joins TRBV2 and TRBJ2-5; 7 nucleotides align to TRBD2. Trimming removed 4 bases from V and 5 bases from J; junction bases left unmatched: 7. The CDR3 loop spans 14 amino acids. CDR1 SNHLY and CDR2 FYNNEI come from the germline V gene. Here the CDR3 DNA reads TGTGCCAGCAGTGGTAGAGCCGGGAGGGAGACCCAGTACTTC. The encoded protein is CASSGRAGRETQYF. Filled out from reference TRBV2 and TRBJ2-5, the complete variable domain reads EPEVTQTPSHQVTQMGQEVILRCVPISNHLYFYWYRQILGQKVEFLVSFYNNEISEKSEIFDDQFSVERPDGSNFTLKIRSTKLEDSAMYFCASSGRAGRETQYFGPGTRLLVL.

The J gene is TRBJ1-5, the V gene TRBV28, with 9 positions matching TRBD1. CDR3 length: 16 residues. The trim removed 4 bases at V and 4 bases at J, leaving 8 bases unmatched. Germline CDR1 MDHEN, CDR2 SYDVKM. CDR3 loop: CASSSGTGNPNQPQHF. The CDR3 bases are TGTGCCAGCAGTTCCGGGACAGGGAACCCAAATCAGCCCCAGCATTTT.

This clone was counted a few times. This chain connects TRBV30 to TRBJ1-5, with D uncertain. Trimming stripped 0 bases from V and 6 bases from J, with 9 bases between. In germline, CDR1 is GTSNPN, CDR2 SVGIG (reference sequence). There are 13 residues in the CDR3. CDR3 DNA sequence: TGTGCCTGGAGTGTTATGCCAGGTCAGCCCCAGCATTTT. It specifies CAWSVMPGQPQHF.

This chain connects TRBV6-5 to TRBJ2-5; D may be TRBD2 (5 bases). Trimming stripped 0 bases from V and 4 bases from J, with 15 bases between. Germline CDR1 reads MNHEY; CDR2 reads SVGAGI. The CDR3 extends over 16 amino acids. The CDR3 region is CASSYSKAGSRETQYF. Here the CDR3 DNA reads TGTGCCAGCAGTTACTCGAAGGCGGGTTCGAGAGAGACCCAGTACTTC.

This sequence joins TRBV5-1 and TRBJ2-1; 8 nucleotides match TRBD1. The germline V gene encodes CDR1 SGHRS and CDR2 YFSETQ. The length of the CDR3 is 16 residues. V shed 2 bases and J 4 bases; nucleotides not matched to a gene: 8. CDR3 nucleotide sequence: TGCGCCAGCAGCTTAACCGGGACAGGTCGATACAATGAGCAGTTCTTC. This translates into CASSLTGTGRYNEQFF.

Remarks on this clone: One junction end does not reproduce the germline sequence, and a read error may be involved. The V gene is TRBV2, the J gene TRBJ1-2; D possibly corresponds to TRBD1 (5 bases). There are 11 residues in the CDR3. CDR1 is SNHLY, CDR2 FYNNEI, per germline. CDR3 sequence: CSGGMGYGYTF. The CDR3 bases are TGCAGCGGGGGAATGGGGTATGGCTACACCTTC.

The chain combines TRBV5-6 with TRBJ2-1; D might be TRBD2 (5 bases). V dropped 4 bases and J dropped 0 bases, with 11 bases sitting between them. Germline values: CDR1 SGHDT, CDR2 YYEEEE. The CDR3 consists of 15 residues. The CDR3 reads CASSPWESSYNEQFF. The CDR3 DNA sequence: TGTGCCAGCAGCCCCTGGGAGAGCTCCTACAATGAGCAGTTCTTC.

V and J are TRBV14 and TRBJ1-2, with 8 bases that match TRBD1. CDR1 is SGHDN, CDR2 FVKESK, per germline. The V and J ends lost 0 bases and 2 bases, in that order; junction bases with no gene match: 5. The CDR3 runs to 16 residues. CDR3 residues: CASSQDETGANYGYTF. The CDR3 DNA reads as TGTGCCAGCAGCCAAGACGAGACAGGGGCCAACTATGGCTACACCTTC.

The J gene is TRBJ2-2, the V gene TRBV7-3, with D perhaps matching TRBD1 (5 bases). V was shortened by 0 bases and J by 1 base, with 12 bases between the two germline ends. This CDR3 has 17 residues. In germline, CDR1 is SGHTA, CDR2 FQGTGA. For the CDR3, the DNA is TGTGCCAGCAGCTTAACCCTAGGGGAACTGAACACCGGGGAGCTGTTTTTT. As protein: CASSLTLGELNTGELFF.

The gene calls are TRBV7-2 and TRBJ1-5; possible D gene TRBD1, 5 bases. The ends were cut back, 4 bases at V and 3 bases at J, with 16 bases in the middle. CDR1 SGHTA and CDR2 FQGNSA come from the germline V gene. The CDR3 covers 16 residues. This CDR3 reads CASSWGVVAANQPQHF. Here the CDR3 DNA reads TGTGCCAGCAGCTGGGGGGTGGTGGCAGCCAATCAGCCCCAGCATTTT.

The rearrangement uses TRBV7-9 and TRBJ1-1; D is undetermined. This CDR3 is built from 19 residues. Trimming shortened V by 5 bases and J by 2 bases, and 27 bases separated the two germline ends. Germline V gives CDR1 SEHNR, CDR2 FQNEAQ (reference sequence). CDR3 residues: CASSPNTAGTATFNTEAFF. CDR3 DNA sequence: TGTGCCAGCAGCCCGAATACGGCCGGAACGGCTACGTTTAACACTGAAGCTTTCTTT. Combining the CDR3 with reference TRBV7-9 and TRBJ1-1 gives the whole variable domain DTGVSQNPRHKITKRGQNVTFRCDPISEHNRLYWYRQTLGQGPEFLTYFQNEAQLEKSRLLSDRFSAERPKGSFSTLEIQRTEQGDSAMYLCASSPNTAGTATFNTEAFFGQGTRLTVV.

The rearrangement joins TRBV10-3 to TRBJ1-2; D remains unclear. V was trimmed by 4 bases and J by 0 bases, leaving 9 bases between them. The CDR3 runs 14 residues. Per germline, CDR1 ENHRY and CDR2 SYGVKD. Here the CDR3 reads CAISGGEANYGYTF. The CDR3 bases are TGTGCCATCAGTGGGGGAGAAGCTAACTATGGCTACACCTTC.

The V gene is TRBV9, the J gene TRBJ2-1; TRBD1 is a possible D gene (7 bases). Trimming removed 0 bases at V and 5 bases at J, with 12 bases between. The V gene's germline CDR1 is SGDLS and CDR2 YYNGEE. This CDR3 region has 15 residues. In DNA form, the CDR3 reads TGTGCCAGCAGCGTAGGCGGGACAGCCAACAATGAGCAGTTCTTC. Encoded protein: CASSVGGTANNEQFF.

This chain uses TRBV5-1 with TRBJ2-2, with D perhaps matching TRBD2 (5 bases). V was shortened by 5 bases and J by 7 bases, with 15 bases between the two germline ends. Looked up from germline, CDR1 is SGHRS and CDR2 is YFSETQ. This CDR3 has 14 residues. This chain's CDR3 is CASRPTSFGGELFF. For the CDR3, the DNA is TGCGCCAGCAGACCCACTAGTTTCGGCGGGGAGCTGTTTTTT.